Below are 18 T cell receptor beta chains sequenced from a single sample in a study of T-cell reconstitution after alpha-beta-depleted transplantation in children. Preparing the TCRbeta library involved the use of unique molecular identifiers. TCRdb itself ran the PCR reads through MiXCR, one entry per CDR3 protein. Of hundreds of thousands of distinct CDR3 sequences listed, more than 20% are singletons. Sample: PBMCs, mostly from graft donor cells, taken 360 days after TCRalphabeta/CD19-depleted stem cell transplant. All receptors derive from a boy less than two years old who had a stem cell transplant for acute myeloid leukemia, so the T cells may come from the graft donor.

The chain employs TRBV7-2 and TRBJ2-7; perhaps TRBD2 as D (6 bases). The CDR3 loop spans 15 amino acids. CDR1 and CDR2 (germline): SGHTA, FQGNSA. With 5 bases removed from V and 1 base from J, the gap between germline ends came to 15 bases. The CDR3 DNA follows: TGTGCCAGCAGCCCCCGGCCAGGGAGGTCCTACGAGCAGTACTTC. It translates to CASSPRPGRSYEQYF.

The sample holds many counts of this clonotype. The rearrangement links TRBV20-1 to TRBJ1-1, with a weak D call TRBD1 (6 bases). This CDR3 comprises 14 residues. The germline CDR1 and CDR2 sequences are DFQATT and SNEGSKA (reference sequence). V shed 3 bases and J shed 6 bases, with 17 bases lying between them. The CDR3 DNA reads TGCAGTGCTAGCCCGTTTTCCCCAGGGGCTGAAGCTTTCTTT. Residues: CSASPFSPGAEAFF.

This clonotype has ten or more counts. V is TRBV7-9 and J is TRBJ2-7, with D unresolved. CDR3 length equals 14 residues. The V gene's germline CDR1 is SEHNR and CDR2 FQNEAQ (reference sequence). V lost 1 base and J 2 bases, leaving 9 bases between the germline ends. CDR3: CASSLGQNTYEQYV. CDR3 sequence (DNA): TGTGCCAGCAGCTTAGGGCAGAATACCTACGAGCAGTACGTC.

Comment on this clonotype: A much larger clone lies one base from this, so it may be a read error. This chain uses TRBV3-1 with TRBJ2-6, with unresolved D. The V gene lost 7 bases and the J gene lost 0 bases, with 4 bases spanning the gap. The CDR3 is made up of 13 amino acids. Germline V CDR1 and CDR2: LGHDT, YNNKEL (reference sequence). DNA of the CDR3: TGTGCCAGCACCCACTCTGGGGCCAACGTCCTGACTTTC. It encodes CASTHSGANVLTF.

The chain couples TRBV11-2 to TRBJ2-2; D ambiguous. Germline V gene data show CDR1 as SGHAT and CDR2 as FQNNGV. Trimming stripped 1 base from V and 5 bases from J, with 11 bases between. This CDR3 is 15 amino acids long. CDR3 sequence reads: CASSLAESLTGELFF. CDR3 coding DNA: TGTGCCAGCAGCTTAGCTGAGTCCCTGACCGGGGAGCTGTTTTTT.

In its sample, this clonotype was seen many times. This chain links TRBV28 with TRBJ1-6; TRBD1 matches at 7 bases. J was trimmed by 3 bases and V by 3 bases; bases with no gene match: 17. Germline CDR1 and CDR2: MDHEN and SYDVKM. The CDR3 spans 20 residues. The CDR3 loop reads CASSLAREEGAFNYNSPLHF. In DNA form, the CDR3 reads TGTGCCAGCAGTTTGGCCAGGGAGGAGGGGGCCTTTAACTATAATTCACCCCTCCACTTT.

This clonotype was detected a few times. The V call is TRBV12-3 or TRBV12-4, the J call TRBJ2-1; possibly TRBD1 for D (6 bases). The CDR3 is 15 amino acids. V was pared by 7 bases and J by 3 bases, with 16 bases between. CDR3 protein: CASTPGAVRYNEQFF. Here the CDR3 DNA reads TGTGCCAGCACCCCAGGGGCTGTACGCTACAATGAGCAGTTCTTC.

The chain joins TRBV6-5 to TRBJ2-1, with a weak D call TRBD1 (5 bases). Trimming took off 0 bases at V and 6 bases at J, with 6 bases between the two ends. CDR1 and CDR2 (germline): MNHEY, SVGAGI. The CDR3 length is 13 residues. The CDR3 bases are TGTGCCAGCAGTTACTCAGGGGCCAATGAGCAGTTCTTC. Its translation: CASSYSGANEQFF.

This clonotype occurred a few times. The rearrangement links TRBV20-1 to TRBJ1-4; tentative D call: TRBD1 (5 bases). The CDR3 totals 12 residues. Germline loops: CDR1 DFQATT, CDR2 SNEGSKA (reference sequence). With 5 bases removed from V and 6 bases from J, the gap between germline ends came to 10 bases. CDR3 nucleotides: TGCAGTGCTGGAGGGGTCTATGAAAAACTGTTTTTT. Translating it yields CSAGGVYEKLFF.

The CDR3 nucleotides are TGTGCCAGCTCACCATCGGGGCTAGAGACCCAGTACTTC. It encodes CASSPSGLETQYF. This chain links TRBV18 with TRBJ2-5, with D perhaps being TRBD1 or TRBD2 (5 bases each). This CDR3 has 13 amino acids. Germline loops: CDR1 KGHSH, CDR2 LQKENI. V lost 2 bases and J 4 bases, leaving 8 bases between the germline ends.

This clonotype was seen repeatedly, ten times or more. The V call is TRBV12-3 or TRBV12-4, the J call TRBJ2-1, with a possible D match to TRBD2 (5 bases). V was shortened by 6 bases and J by 4 bases, with 13 bases between the two germline ends. The CDR3 runs 14 residues. CDR3 amino acids: CASSLTSPYNEQFF. The CDR3 DNA reads as TGTGCCAGCAGCCTCACTAGTCCTTACAATGAGCAGTTCTTC.

V and J are TRBV2 and TRBJ2-5; unclear D gene. Trimming cost V 7 bases and J 2 bases, with 5 bases left between them. CDR1 and CDR2 (germline): SNHLY, FYNNEI. The CDR3 runs to 11 residues. The CDR3 sequence is CASMAQETQYF. The DNA of the CDR3 is TGTGCCAGCATGGCGCAAGAGACCCAGTACTTC.

The CDR3 DNA sequence: TGTGCCAGCGGACGTCCCGGGGCGGAAGGGAACAATCAGCCCCAGCATTTT. Translation gives CASGRPGAEGNNQPQHF. The chain couples TRBV6-1 to TRBJ1-5; D might be TRBD1 (5 bases). This CDR3 region has 17 residues. CDR1 is MNHNS and CDR2 is SASEGT in the germline V gene. With 8 bases removed from V and 3 bases from J, the gap between germline ends came to 23 bases.

This clonotype has more than one count but fewer than ten. The CDR3 sequence: CASSLFPGAAGTGELFF. CDR3 nucleotide sequence: TGTGCCAGCAGTTTATTCCCGGGGGCCGCGGGCACCGGGGAGCTGTTTTTT. The rearrangement links TRBV28 to TRBJ2-2, with D possibly being TRBD1 or TRBD2 (6 bases each). The length of the CDR3 is 17 residues. In germline, CDR1 is MDHEN, CDR2 SYDVKM. Trimming pared 1 base from V and 4 bases from J, leaving 16 bases between.

In its sample, this clonotype was seen many times. CDR3 residues: CSARAGGQLEETQYF. The CDR3 DNA follows: TGCAGTGCTAGAGCCGGGGGACAGCTTGAGGAGACCCAGTACTTC. The chain is built from TRBV20-1 and TRBJ2-5; D is perhaps TRBD1 (7 bases). This CDR3 has 15 amino acids. Trimming removed 1 base from V and 5 bases from J, with 17 bases in between. CDR1 is DFQATT, CDR2 SNEGSKA, per germline (reference sequence).

This clonotype appeared many times. J is TRBJ2-5 and V is TRBV25-1; no definite D call. This CDR3 is built from 10 residues. Trimming took 6 bases from V and 5 from J, leaving 4 bases between them. Germline CDR1 is MGHDK and CDR2 is SYGVNS. CDR3 loop: CASRAETQYF. The DNA of the CDR3 is TGTGCCAGCAGGGCGGAGACCCAGTACTTC.

The rearrangement joins TRBV4-2 to TRBJ2-3; 9 nucleotides match TRBD2. Germline CDR1 is LGHNA and CDR2 is YNFKEQ. V lost 0 bases and J lost 7; bases outside the gene matches: 8. This CDR3 region has 16 residues. In nucleotides, the CDR3 is TGTGCCAGCAGCCAAGATTTCGGCGGGGGGGCAAATACGCAGTATTTT. It specifies CASSQDFGGGANTQYF.

This clonotype occurred many times. The J gene is TRBJ1-2, the V gene TRBV15; D is uncertain. CDR1 is LNHNV and CDR2 is YYDKDF in the germline V gene (reference sequence). The CDR3 covers 14 residues. Trimming removed 5 bases from V and 4 bases from J, with 14 bases in between. The CDR3 nucleotides are TGTGCCACCAGCCCTCCCGGAGGCATCTATGGCTACACCTTC. Its protein is CATSPPGGIYGYTF.